The next 24 T cell receptor beta chains were all read from a single sample in a study of T-cell reconstitution after alpha-beta-depleted transplantation in children. It was with unique molecular identifiers that the TCRbeta library was prepared. MiXCR was run by TCRdb on the PCR reads, yielding one entry per CDR3 protein. This sample carries 500,000 to 750,000 distinct CDR3 sequences, 10% to 15% of them seen once, and the ten largest clones take approximately 2.1%. Sequences were derived from PBMCs, mostly from graft donor cells, sampled 360 days after TCRalphabeta/CD19-depleted stem cell transplant. Every receptor here comes from a male patient aged 5 to 17 who had a stem cell transplant for acute myeloid leukemia, so the T cells may come from the graft donor.

The chain uses TRBV28 and TRBJ2-3; 10 positions match TRBD2. The V segment lost 6 bases and the J segment 5 bases; nucleotides outside the gene matches: 8. The germline CDR1 and CDR2 sequences are MDHEN and SYDVKM. The CDR3 runs 15 residues. In nucleotides, the CDR3 is TGTGCCAGCAGCCTACCTAGCGGGGGAGGAGATACGCAGTATTTT. Protein product: CASSLPSGGGDTQYF.

The V and J genes are TRBV18 and TRBJ1-1; TRBD1 is a possible D gene (5 bases). The V end lost 0 bases, the J end lost 10 bases, and 12 bases lay between the germline ends. The CDR3 has 13 amino acids. The V gene's germline CDR1 is KGHSH and CDR2 LQKENI. The CDR3 DNA is TGTGCCAGCTCACCACCGAAAGGGGCTGTAGCTTTCTTT. Translated: CASSPPKGAVAFF.

This clonotype appeared a few times. The gene calls are TRBV7-9 and TRBJ2-3, with 13 bases that match TRBD2. With 0 bases clipped from V and 4 bases from J, the junction kept 4 bases outside the gene matches. The germline gives CDR1 SEHNR, CDR2 FQNEAQ (reference sequence). This CDR3 is 17 amino acids long. DNA of the CDR3: TGTGCCAGCAGCTTAGCGTCCGGACTAGCGGGAGCAGATACGCAGTATTTT. The encoded protein is CASSLASGLAGADTQYF.

The chain has TRBV7-3 and TRBJ2-5; D gene unclear. The V and J ends lost 5 bases and 5 bases respectively, with 18 bases between them. Germline V gene lookup returns CDR1 SGHTA and CDR2 FQGTGA. There are 15 residues in the CDR3. CDR3 sequence (DNA): TGTGCCAGCAGCACTCAAACCGGGCCTGCGGAGACCCAGTACTTC. It yields the protein CASSTQTGPAETQYF.

The chain links TRBV2 to TRBJ2-1; 11 bases agree with TRBD2. Germline V gene lookup returns CDR1 SNHLY and CDR2 FYNNEI. Trimming took 4 bases from V and 0 from J; bases not matched to a gene: 11. The CDR3 is made up of 19 amino acids. The CDR3: CASSVGLAARSPSYNEQFF. The CDR3 DNA is TGTGCCAGCAGTGTGGGACTAGCGGCCCGTTCCCCCTCCTACAATGAGCAGTTCTTC.

This clonotype came up a few times. The V gene is TRBV20-1, the J gene TRBJ2-7, with D unresolved. V gave up 1 base and J gave up 2 bases, with 15 bases separating them. The CDR3 totals 15 residues. Germline-derived CDR1 and CDR2 are DFQATT and SNEGSKA (reference sequence). Here the CDR3 DNA reads TGCAGTGCTAGAGTCCCCAGTGGAACAGCCTACGAGCAGTACTTC. It yields the protein CSARVPSGTAYEQYF.

Only a few counts were recorded for this clonotype. This chain joins TRBV7-3 and TRBJ2-1; 8 bases align to TRBD1. J gave up 2 bases and V 5 bases, and 5 bases lay outside the gene matches. The CDR3 runs to 15 residues. Per germline, CDR1 SGHTA and CDR2 FQGTGA. CDR3 loop: CASSNPGGPYNEQFF. CDR3 sequence (DNA): TGTGCCAGCAGCAATCCAGGGGGCCCCTACAATGAGCAGTTCTTC.

This clonotype has a count of ten or more. J is TRBJ1-5 and V is TRBV6-6; D might be TRBD1 (6 bases). In germline, CDR1 is MNHNY, CDR2 SVGAGI (reference sequence). The CDR3 extends over 13 amino acids. In DNA, the CDR3 is TGTGCTCAGGGAGGGGGGGCTGGACAGCCCCAGCATTTT. This encodes CAQGGGAGQPQHF.

This clonotype appeared a few times. The gene calls are TRBV29-1 and TRBJ2-7; 7 nucleotides match TRBD2. CDR3 length equals 13 residues. CDR1 and CDR2 (germline): SQVTM, ANQGSEA. V gave up 7 bases and J gave up 1 base; unmatched junction bases: 7. CDR3 residues: CSAKRDLSYEQYF. The CDR3 nucleotides read TGCAGCGCAAAGCGGGATTTATCCTACGAGCAGTACTTC.

The chain is built from TRBV30 and TRBJ1-5, with D unresolved. This CDR3 is built from 14 residues. Germline V gene data show CDR1 as GTSNPN and CDR2 as SVGIG (reference sequence). Trimming removed 0 bases at V and 2 bases at J, with 8 bases between. The CDR3 sequence: CAWSVGLGNQPQHF. The DNA of the CDR3 is TGTGCCTGGAGTGTAGGTCTCGGCAATCAGCCCCAGCATTTT.

This clonotype appeared a few times. V is TRBV6-1 and J is TRBJ2-7; 14 bases fit TRBD2. Germline assignment: CDR1 MNHNS and CDR2 SASEGT. The J segment lost 2 bases and the V segment lost 6 bases, leaving 9 bases of the junction unmatched. CDR3 length equals 17 residues. The CDR3 bases are TGTGCCAGCAGCCAAGCGGGACTAGCGGGAGTTACCTACGAGCAGTACTTC. It translates to CASSQAGLAGVTYEQYF.

V and J are TRBV4-2 and TRBJ2-1; 13 bases align to TRBD2. Unmatched junction bases numbered 12, after V lost 4 bases and J lost 0 bases. CDR1 is LGHNA and CDR2 is YNFKEQ in the germline V gene. There are 20 residues in the CDR3. The CDR3 sequence is CASSPKGGLAGSGSYNEQFF. CDR3 nucleotide sequence: TGTGCCAGCAGCCCAAAGGGGGGACTAGCGGGATCGGGCTCCTACAATGAGCAGTTCTTC.

A few counts support this clonotype. The chain links TRBV2 to TRBJ1-5; D not resolved. The CDR3 contains 14 residues. Germline V gives CDR1 SNHLY, CDR2 FYNNEI. V was cut by 5 bases and J by 2 bases, with 10 bases left in between. The CDR3 DNA follows: TGTGCCAGCAGTCTAAGAGAAGGCAATCAGCCCCAGCATTTT. Amino acids: CASSLREGNQPQHF. Combining the CDR3 with reference TRBV2 and TRBJ1-5 gives the whole variable domain EPEVTQTPSHQVTQMGQEVILRCVPISNHLYFYWYRQILGQKVEFLVSFYNNEISEKSEIFDDQFSVERPDGSNFTLKIRSTKLEDSAMYFCASSLREGNQPQHFGDGTRLSIL.

This chain uses TRBV4-3 with TRBJ2-2; 8 bases align to TRBD2. The CDR3 runs to 18 residues. Germline CDR1 LGHNA, CDR2 YSLEER. The V and J ends lost 0 bases and 2 bases, in that order; junction bases with no gene match: 8. The CDR3 coding sequence is TGCGCCAGCAGCCAAGATCAGGGGTTAGCGGGAAACACCGGGGAGCTGTTTTTT. This translates into CASSQDQGLAGNTGELFF.

V and J are TRBV7-6 and TRBJ2-5; D is unclear. The CDR3 contains 15 residues. V lost 7 bases, J lost 5 bases, and 20 bases lay in between. CDR1 is SGHVS, CDR2 FNYEAQ, per germline. The CDR3 DNA follows: TGTGCCAGCACCCGAGCCCACTTAGGAGCTGAGACCCAGTACTTC. Translation gives CASTRAHLGAETQYF.

There are a few counts of this clonotype. The chain links TRBV4-2 to TRBJ1-1; 7 bases agree with TRBD1. In germline, CDR1 is LGHNA, CDR2 YNFKEQ. The CDR3 consists of 18 residues. Losses at the gene ends were 4 bases for V and 0 bases for J; bases not matched to a gene: 14. CDR3 bases: TGTGCCAGCAGCCTAGAGGGGGCCGGGAGCTTCATGAACACTGAAGCTTTCTTT. Protein sequence: CASSLEGAGSFMNTEAFF.

Only a few counts were recorded for this clonotype. The chain combines TRBV19 with TRBJ2-2; TRBD1 matches 8 bases. Germline V gene sequence: CDR1 LNHDA, CDR2 SQIVND (reference sequence). The CDR3 has 15 residues. With 7 bases clipped from V and 2 bases from J, the junction kept 6 bases outside the gene matches. The CDR3 loop reads CASTADRVNTGELFF. The CDR3 nucleotides are TGTGCCAGTACCGCGGACAGGGTTAACACCGGGGAGCTGTTTTTT.

The chain uses TRBV9 and TRBJ2-7, with D possibly being TRBD1 (5 bases). Per germline, CDR1 SGDLS and CDR2 YYNGEE. The CDR3 spans 14 residues. V was pared by 0 bases and J by 2 bases, with 9 bases between. The CDR3 protein is CASSVAAGTYEQYF. The CDR3 DNA follows: TGTGCCAGCAGCGTAGCCGCAGGGACCTACGAGCAGTACTTC. Complete variable domain (other parts from reference TRBV9 and TRBJ2-7): DSGVTQTPKHLITATGQRVTLRCSPRSGDLSVYWYQQSLDQGLQFLIQYYNGEERAKGNILERFSAQQFPDLHSELNLSSLELGDSALYFCASSVAAGTYEQYFGPGTRLTVT.

This clonotype was recorded a few times. The gene calls are TRBV7-8 and TRBJ2-7; the D gene could be TRBD1 or TRBD2 (5 bases each). The CDR3 sequence is 15 residues long. Trimming stripped 1 base from V and 5 bases from J, with 15 bases between. Per germline, CDR1 SGHVS and CDR2 FQNEAQ. Here the CDR3 DNA reads TGTGCCAGCAGCTTAGAATTAAGGGACCCAGACGAGCAGTACTTC. Translation: CASSLELRDPDEQYF.

This clonotype was counted between two and nine times. The chain has TRBV29-1 and TRBJ1-1; D is ambiguous. The germline CDR1 and CDR2 sequences are SQVTM and ANQGSEA. The CDR3 is 12 residues long. Deletions cut 1 base from V and 3 bases from J, with 6 bases between. The CDR3 protein is CSVEGAYTEAFF. In nucleotides, the CDR3 is TGCAGCGTTGAAGGGGCCTACACTGAAGCTTTCTTT.

The V gene is TRBV7-3, the J gene TRBJ2-1; D is perhaps TRBD2 (5 bases). V lost 1 base and J lost 6, with 13 bases in between. Germline CDR1 SGHTA, CDR2 FQGTGA. The CDR3 spans 15 residues. The CDR3 protein is CASSLMPDSTNEQFF. For the CDR3, the DNA is TGTGCCAGCAGCTTAATGCCGGACTCCACCAATGAGCAGTTCTTC.

The chain couples TRBV12-3 or TRBV12-4 to TRBJ2-5; D is ambiguous. This CDR3 is 15 amino acids long. Trimming stripped 3 bases from V and 2 bases from J, with 13 bases between. This CDR3 is CASSFAPPTQETQYF. CDR3 sequence (DNA): TGTGCCAGCAGTTTCGCACCACCCACTCAAGAGACCCAGTACTTC.

This clonotype was recorded at least ten times. The chain has TRBV10-3 and TRBJ2-3, with no clear D. Trimming shortened V by 3 bases and J by 1 base, and 17 bases separated the two germline ends. CDR1 ENHRY and CDR2 SYGVKD come from the germline V gene. This CDR3 spans 17 amino acids. Here the CDR3 DNA reads TGTGCCATCAGTGACTGGGCTAGGCGAGTGGGCACAGATACGCAGTATTTT. It is translated as CAISDWARRVGTDTQYF.

This clonotype was counted only a few times. This chain uses TRBV7-9 with TRBJ2-3; the D gene is possibly TRBD2 (5 bases). Trimming left V 3 bases short and J 1 base short, with 14 bases between. CDR3 length: 16 amino acids. From germline, CDR1 is SEHNR and CDR2 FQNEAQ (reference sequence). The CDR3: CASSFSSSPGTDTQYF. CDR3 DNA: TGTGCCAGCAGCTTCTCTAGCAGCCCGGGCACAGATACGCAGTATTTT.